This section outlines one T cell receptor (beta chain) sequence together with its context. The sample belongs to a study of blood T cell repertoires in COVID-19. Study-wide background: Samples representing acute and convalescent COVID-19 were sourced from the United States, Italy and Spain. From T cells, B-cell-depleted T cells, or PBMCs came the material, which was cDNA or gDNA.

Patients from Seattle were sampled longitudinally, starting during active infection. Authors' analysis steps: Quantification of nucleated cells was approximated via reference gene primer amplification. Data came from immunoSEQ multiplex PCR; TCRdb stores just in-frame clones and leaves some out. That table furnishes V, J and clone size, whereas the DNA furnished D and trimming. The sample consists of 200,000 to 250,000 clones, around nine tenths of them appearing once. The V end lost 5 bases, the J end lost 0 bases, and 13 bases lay between the germline ends. The CDR3 is 15 residues long. Germline V lookup: CDR1 MGHRA, CDR2 YSYEKL.

The V and J genes are TRBV4-1 and TRBJ1-1, with TRBD1 as a possible D gene (6 bases). The receptor was isolated from a man aged 55 to 70 with COVID-19, enrolled during active disease. The sequencing sample was made of peripheral blood. For the CDR3, the DNA is TGCGCCAGCAGCATAAACAGGGCTATGAACACTGAAGCTTTCTTT. This sequence encodes CASSINRAMNTEAFF.